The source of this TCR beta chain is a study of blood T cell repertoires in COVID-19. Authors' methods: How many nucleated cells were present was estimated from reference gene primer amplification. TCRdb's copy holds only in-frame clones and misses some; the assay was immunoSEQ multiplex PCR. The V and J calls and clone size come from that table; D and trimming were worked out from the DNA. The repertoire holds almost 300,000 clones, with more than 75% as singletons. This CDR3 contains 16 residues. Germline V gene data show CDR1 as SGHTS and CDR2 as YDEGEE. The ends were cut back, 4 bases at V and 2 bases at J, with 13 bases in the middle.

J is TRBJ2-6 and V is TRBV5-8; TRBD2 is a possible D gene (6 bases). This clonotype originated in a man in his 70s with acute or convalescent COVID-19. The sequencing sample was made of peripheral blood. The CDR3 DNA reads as TGTGCCAGCAGCCTGGGGGGAGTTGCTGGGGCCAACGTCCTGACTTTC. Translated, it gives CASSLGGVAGANVLTF.